This TCR beta chain emerged from a study of blood T cell repertoires in COVID-19. The authors' processing: Reference gene primer amplification gave nucleated cell count estimates. Repertoires were generated with immunoSEQ multiplex PCR, while TCRdb's copy carries only in-frame clones and drops some. D and trimming come from the DNA, and the V and J calls and clone size come from that table. The table lists approximately 350,000 clones, about 89% of them singletons, with 3% in the top ten. A Seattle source enrolled patients during active infection and followed them longitudinally. This sequence was found in a woman aged 25 to 39 with COVID-19, enrolled during active disease. Sequenced input: peripheral blood.

CDR3 nucleotides: TGTGCCAGCAGGGGGACAGGGTCCGGCTACACCTTC. It translates to CASRGTGSGYTF. The chain couples TRBV2 to TRBJ1-2; 9 bases map to TRBD1. Germline assignment: CDR1 SNHLY and CDR2 FYNNEI. The CDR3 length is 12 residues. The junction had 4 bases not matched to a gene; V was cut back by 6 bases and J by 8 bases.